The rows below give T cell receptor beta chains drawn from one sample of a study of T-cell reconstitution after alpha-beta-depleted transplantation in children. TCRdb re-analysed the PCR reads in MiXCR, keeping a single row per CDR3 protein. The sample has about 830,000 distinct CDR3 sequences; roughly 15% are singletons. The material was PBMCs, mostly from graft donor cells, obtained 360 days after TCRalphabeta/CD19-depleted stem cell transplant. All receptors derive from a male patient aged 5 to 17 who had a stem cell transplant for acute lymphoblastic leukemia, so the T cells may come from the graft donor. Both conserved end residues are part of each CDR3.

J gene	V gene	CDR3 protein
TRBJ2-7	TRBV27	CASSLLGETKYEQYF
TRBJ2-7	TRBV7-9	CASSHRTSGMGMVNYEQYF
TRBJ2-4	TRBV7-9	CASSVTHPDIQYF
TRBJ1-2	TRBV7-2	CASSLGQGVNYGYTF
TRBJ2-1	TRBV7-8	CASSLGGGLDGNEQFF
TRBJ1-1	TRBV12-3/TRBV12-4	CASSLQTGRAFF
TRBJ2-5	TRBV12-3/TRBV12-4	CASSQLSGETQYF
TRBJ1-5	TRBV28	CASSTTSRPQHF
TRBJ2-1	TRBV12-3/TRBV12-4	CASSFRREGGDEQFF
TRBJ2-5	TRBV12-3/TRBV12-4	CASSADRGPGTQYF
TRBJ2-7	TRBV20-1	CSASLGQNYEQYF
TRBJ2-3	TRBV16	CASSPKGLHSPDTQYF
TRBJ1-4	TRBV5-6	CASRLWAGATNEKLFF
TRBJ2-3	TRBV12-3/TRBV12-4	CASGDPSTDTQYF
TRBJ2-7	TRBV7-3	CASSLTGSSASYEQYF